One sample yielded the 7 T cell receptor beta chains listed below, sequenced in a study of identical twins. MiXCR, run by TCRdb on the 5' RACE reads, gives a single entry per CDR3 protein. The table has approximately 620,000 distinct CDR3 sequences, 8.5% to 9% seen once. The same sample was also studied in work on yellow fever vaccine responses in identical twins.

The sample was PBMCs. The receptors stem from a woman in her late teens or twenties in good health.

The V and J genes are TRBV28 and TRBJ2-1; 9 bases are shared with TRBD1. CDR1 is MDHEN and CDR2 is SYDVKM in the germline V gene. J was trimmed by 9 bases and V by 5 bases; bases with no gene match: 14. This CDR3 contains 16 residues. The CDR3, as DNA: TGTGCCAGCAGTCCGGCCGGGACAGGGAACGGAGGTGAGCAGTTCTTC. It specifies CASSPAGTGNGGEQFF.

The gene calls are TRBV7-8 and TRBJ2-2; 12 bases line up with TRBD1. The CDR3 has 15 amino acids. V dropped 5 bases and J dropped 6; count of bases not matched to a gene: 4. Germline-derived CDR1 and CDR2 are SGHVS and FQNEAQ. The CDR3 bases are TGTGCCAGCAGCCGGGACAGGGGGCGATCCGGGGAGCTGTTTTTT. It is translated as CASSRDRGRSGELFF.

This clonotype occurred many times. The chain combines TRBV2 with TRBJ2-1; 12 bases line up with TRBD2. After removal of 6 bases from V and 15 bases from J, the junction contained 15 bases not matched to a gene. CDR3 length: 15 amino acids. CDR1 is SNHLY and CDR2 is FYNNEI in the germline V gene. CDR3 sequence reads: CASRPRTSGNGSRFF. CDR3 sequence (DNA): TGTGCCAGCAGACCCCGGACTAGCGGGAATGGGAGTAGGTTCTTC. The complete variable domain, with remaining parts taken from reference TRBV2 and TRBJ2-1, reads EPEVTQTPSHQVTQMGQEVILRCVPISNHLYFYWYRQILGQKVEFLVSFYNNEISEKSEIFDDQFSVERPDGSNFTLKIRSTKLEDSAMYFCASRPRTSGNGSRFFGPGTRLTVL.

This clonotype was counted between two and nine times. This rearrangement joins TRBV5-5 to TRBJ2-3; TRBD2 matches at 7 bases. J lost 0 bases, V lost 4 bases, and 8 bases had no gene match. This CDR3 is 16 amino acids long. Germline CDR1 reads SGHKS; CDR2 reads YYEKEE (reference sequence). The CDR3 DNA is TGTGCCAGCAGCCTAGCTCGGGGGGTGAGCACAGATACGCAGTATTTT. It translates to CASSLARGVSTDTQYF.

V and J are TRBV24-1 and TRBJ2-2; D call uncertain. Germline V lookup: CDR1 KGHDR, CDR2 SFDVKD. The CDR3 extends over 12 amino acids. CDR3 bases: TGTGCGGTAGGGCCGAACACCGGGGAGCTGTTTTTT. Encoded protein: CAVGPNTGELFF.

The sample holds many counts of this clonotype. This rearrangement joins TRBV6-4 to TRBJ1-5; D unclear. Trimming cost V 3 bases and J 4 bases, with 7 bases left between them. Per the germline V gene, CDR1 is MRHNA and CDR2 is SNTAGT. The CDR3 is 13 residues long. The CDR3 DNA sequence: TGTGCCAGCAGTGAGTCAGCGAATCAGCCCCAGCATTTT. It codes for CASSESANQPQHF.

This clonotype was picked up a small number of times. The genes are TRBV6-5 and TRBJ1-4; no firm D call. Trimming took 4 bases from V and 7 from J, leaving 13 bases between them. CDR1 and CDR2 from the germline V gene are MNHEY and SVGAGI. The CDR3 has 14 amino acids. The CDR3 is CASSSGSEGEKLFF. The DNA for the CDR3 is TGTGCCAGCAGTTCCGGATCCGAGGGTGAAAAACTGTTTTTT.